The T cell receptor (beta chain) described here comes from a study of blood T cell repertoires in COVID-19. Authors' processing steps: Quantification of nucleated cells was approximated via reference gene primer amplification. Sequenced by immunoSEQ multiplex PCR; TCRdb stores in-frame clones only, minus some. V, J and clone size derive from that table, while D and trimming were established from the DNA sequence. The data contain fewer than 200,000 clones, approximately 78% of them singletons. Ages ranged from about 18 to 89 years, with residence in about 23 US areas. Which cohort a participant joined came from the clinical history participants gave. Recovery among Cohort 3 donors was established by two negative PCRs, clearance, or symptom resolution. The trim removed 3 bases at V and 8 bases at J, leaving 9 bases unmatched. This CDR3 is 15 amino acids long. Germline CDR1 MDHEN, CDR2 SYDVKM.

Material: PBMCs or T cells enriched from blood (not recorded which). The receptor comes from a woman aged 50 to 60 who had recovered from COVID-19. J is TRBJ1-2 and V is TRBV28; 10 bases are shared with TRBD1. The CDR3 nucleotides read TGTGCCAGCAGTTTCATGGGACAGGGGATCGGCGGCTACACCTTC. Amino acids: CASSFMGQGIGGYTF.